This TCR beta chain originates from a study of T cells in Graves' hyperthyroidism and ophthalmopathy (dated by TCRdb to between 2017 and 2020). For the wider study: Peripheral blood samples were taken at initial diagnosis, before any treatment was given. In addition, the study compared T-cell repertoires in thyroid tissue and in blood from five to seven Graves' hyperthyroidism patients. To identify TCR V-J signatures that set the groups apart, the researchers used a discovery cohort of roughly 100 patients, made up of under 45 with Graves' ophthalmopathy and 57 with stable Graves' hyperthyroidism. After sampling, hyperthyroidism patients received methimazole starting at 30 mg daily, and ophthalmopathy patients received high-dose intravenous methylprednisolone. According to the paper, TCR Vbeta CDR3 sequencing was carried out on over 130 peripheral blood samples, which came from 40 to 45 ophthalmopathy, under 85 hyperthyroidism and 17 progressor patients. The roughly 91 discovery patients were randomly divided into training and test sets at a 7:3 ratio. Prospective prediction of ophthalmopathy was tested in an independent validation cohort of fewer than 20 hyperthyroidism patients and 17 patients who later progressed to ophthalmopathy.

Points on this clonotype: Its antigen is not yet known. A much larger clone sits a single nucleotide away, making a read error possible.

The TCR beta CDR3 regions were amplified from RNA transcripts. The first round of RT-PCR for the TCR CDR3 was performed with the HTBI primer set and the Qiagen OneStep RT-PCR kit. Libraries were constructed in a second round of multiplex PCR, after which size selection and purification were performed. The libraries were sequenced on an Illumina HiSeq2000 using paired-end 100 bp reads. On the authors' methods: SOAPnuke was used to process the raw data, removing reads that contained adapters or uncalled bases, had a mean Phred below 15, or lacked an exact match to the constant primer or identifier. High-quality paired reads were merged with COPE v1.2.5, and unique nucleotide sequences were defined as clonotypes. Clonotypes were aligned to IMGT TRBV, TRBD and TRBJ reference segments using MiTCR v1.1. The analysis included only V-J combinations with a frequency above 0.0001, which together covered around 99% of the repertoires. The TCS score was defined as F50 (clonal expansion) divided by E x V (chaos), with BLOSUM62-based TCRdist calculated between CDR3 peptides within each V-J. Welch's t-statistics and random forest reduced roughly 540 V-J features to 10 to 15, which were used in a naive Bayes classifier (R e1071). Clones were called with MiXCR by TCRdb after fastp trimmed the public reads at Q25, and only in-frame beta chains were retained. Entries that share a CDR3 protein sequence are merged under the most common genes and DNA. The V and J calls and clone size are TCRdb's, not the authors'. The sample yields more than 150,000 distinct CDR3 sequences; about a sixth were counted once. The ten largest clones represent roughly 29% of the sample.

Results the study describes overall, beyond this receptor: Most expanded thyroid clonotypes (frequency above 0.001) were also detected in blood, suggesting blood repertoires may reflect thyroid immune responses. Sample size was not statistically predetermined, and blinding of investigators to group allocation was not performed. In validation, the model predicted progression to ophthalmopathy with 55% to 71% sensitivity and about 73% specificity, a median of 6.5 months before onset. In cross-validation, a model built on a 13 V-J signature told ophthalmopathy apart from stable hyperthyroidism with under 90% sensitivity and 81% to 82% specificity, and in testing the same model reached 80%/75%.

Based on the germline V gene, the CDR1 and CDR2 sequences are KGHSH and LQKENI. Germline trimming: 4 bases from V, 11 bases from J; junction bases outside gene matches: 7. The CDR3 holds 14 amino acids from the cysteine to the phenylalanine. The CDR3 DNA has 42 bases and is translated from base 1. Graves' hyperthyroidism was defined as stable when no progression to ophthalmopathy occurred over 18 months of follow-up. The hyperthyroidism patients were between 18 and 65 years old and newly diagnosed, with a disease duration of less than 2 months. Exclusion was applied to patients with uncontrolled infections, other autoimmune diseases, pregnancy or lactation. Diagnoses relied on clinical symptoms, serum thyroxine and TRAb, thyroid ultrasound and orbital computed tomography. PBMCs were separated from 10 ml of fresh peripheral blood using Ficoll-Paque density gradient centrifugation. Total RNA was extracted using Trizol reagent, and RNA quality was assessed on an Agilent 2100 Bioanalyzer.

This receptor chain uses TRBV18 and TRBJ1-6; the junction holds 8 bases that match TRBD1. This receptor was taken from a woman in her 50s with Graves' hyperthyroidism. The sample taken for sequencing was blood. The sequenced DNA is TGTGCCAGCTCACAGGACAGGGAGAACCCACCCCTCCACTTT. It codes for CASSQDRENPPLHF.